Listed below are T cell receptor beta chains from one sample, sequenced in a study of cytomegalovirus exposure and HLA in healthy donors. Profiling relied on immunoSEQ multiplex PCR, and the TCRdb table lists in-frame clones only, not all of them. The sample has 85,000 to 100,000 clones, around 80% seen once. Sequencing used PBMCs. The receptor set was obtained from a young man in good health and CMV-seronegative. CDR3s include the opening cysteine and the closing phenylalanine or tryptophan. The D gene is left open where the match is weak. Clone size is given for some rows only: seen once, a few or many times, or a class if the clone is expanded.

V	J	size	D	DNA	CDR3
TRBV19	TRBJ1-1	NA	NA	TGTGCCAGTAGTACGTTACAGGAAAACACTGAAGCTTTCTTT	CASSTLQENTEAFF
TRBV2	TRBJ2-5	NA	NA	TGTGCCAGCAGTGGGGACCTGACAGGTGTGGTGGAGACCCAGTACTTC	CASSGDLTGVVETQYF
TRBV2	TRBJ2-7	NA	NA	TGTGCCAGCGGCCCATCCGGGGTCCGCGCCTACGAGCAGTACTTC	CASGPSGVRAYEQYF
TRBV9	TRBJ2-1	NA	TRBD2	TGTGCCAGCAGCGTAGGGGGACTAGCGGCATACAATGAGCAGTTCTTC	CASSVGGLAAYNEQFF
TRBV2	TRBJ1-2	NA	NA	TGTGCCAGCAGGTTAACTCCGGGGACTCAGCCCCATGGCTACACCTTC	CASRLTPGTQPHGYTF
TRBV10-2	TRBJ1-3	NA	NA	TGCGCCAGCAGTGAGCCCCGTCCCGCTGGAAACACCATATATTTT	CASSEPRPAGNTIYF
TRBV4-2	TRBJ2-1	few	TRBD2	TGTGCCAGCAGCCAAGATCCTAGCGGGGGGCTGCTAGGTGAGCAGTTCTTC	CASSQDPSGGLLGEQFF
TRBV14	TRBJ1-1	few	TRBD1	TGTGCCAGCAGCCAGAGGACAGGGCTATTGAACACTGAAGCTTTCTTT	CASSQRTGLLNTEAFF
TRBV11-1	TRBJ2-6	NA	NA	TGTGCCAGCAGCTTAGTGCTGACGGGGGACTCTGGGGCCAACGTCCTGACTTTC	CASSLVLTGDSGANVLTF
TRBV4-1	TRBJ2-2	NA	NA	TGCGCCAGCAGCCAAGGATTGTCTGGTCCTACTGCCGGGGAGCTGTTTTTT	CASSQGLSGPTAGELFF
TRBV6-4	TRBJ1-1	NA	NA	TGTGCCAGCAGCTACAGCCTGAACACTGAAGCTTTCTTT	CASSYSLNTEAFF
TRBV30	TRBJ2-7	NA	TRBD2	TGTGCCTGGAGTCGGGGGGACCCCTACGAGCAGTACTTC	CAWSRGDPYEQYF
TRBV28	TRBJ1-2	NA	NA	TGTGCCACCGTGGGGGCGTTCTATGGCTACACCTTC	CATVGAFYGYTF
TRBV19	TRBJ1-2	NA	TRBD1	TGTGCCAGTAGTTCCGACAGGGGCTATGGCTACACCTTC	CASSSDRGYGYTF
TRBV9	TRBJ1-6	NA	TRBD1	TGTGCCAGCAGCCCCGGGACAGGGGTCCCGTCCCTCCACTTT	CASSPGTGVPSLHF
TRBV14	TRBJ2-7	once	NA	TGTGCCAGCAGCCCGCTACCCACAGGTCCGTACGAGCAGTACTTC	CASSPLPTGPYEQYF
TRBV30	TRBJ2-2	NA	NA	TGTGCCTGGAGGATACAGCCATTAAACACCGGGGAGCTGTTTTTT	CAWRIQPLNTGELFF
TRBV6-6	TRBJ2-1	NA	NA	TGTGCCAGCAGCGCCCGGGAGCACAATGAGCAGTTCTTC	CASSAREHNEQFF
TRBV18	TRBJ2-2	NA	TRBD2	TGTGCCAGCTCTCCTGGACTAGCCGCCCCCACCGGGGAGCTGTTTTTT	CASSPGLAAPTGELFF
TRBV10-2	TRBJ1-1	few	NA	TGCGCCAGCAGTGGACGGGGGACTGAAGCTTTCTTT	CASSGRGTEAFF
TRBV5-5	TRBJ1-2	NA	NA	TGTGCCAGCAGCTTGTTACAGGGCTATGGCTACACCTTC	CASSLLQGYGYTF
TRBV30	TRBJ2-3	NA	TRBD1	TGTGCCTGGGGACAGGGGGTGCCAACAGATACGCAGTATTTT	CAWGQGVPTDTQYF
TRBV28	TRBJ2-7	NA	NA	TGTGCCAGCAGTCCCTCTGTTGGTCAGGGGTGGGAGCAGTACTTC	CASSPSVGQGWEQYF
TRBV6-6	TRBJ2-4	few	NA	TGTGCCAGCAGTTTCACTGTGGATGGACTTCCCAACATTCAGTACTTC	CASSFTVDGLPNIQYF
TRBV7-9	TRBJ2-1	NA	NA	TGTGCCAGCAGCCTGCGGGACTCTACCTACAATGAGCAGTTCTTC	CASSLRDSTYNEQFF
TRBV7-8	TRBJ2-7	NA	NA	TGTGCCAGCAGCTTACGTACCCCGGGGAGGTTCTACGAGCAGTACTTC	CASSLRTPGRFYEQYF
TRBV27	TRBJ2-3	NA	NA	TGTGCCAGTAGGGACTCTAGCACAGATACGCAGTATTTT	CASRDSSTDTQYF
TRBV6-1	TRBJ2-7	NA	TRBD1	TGTGCCAGCCGGCGCAGGGGGCTAATGTACGAGCAGTACTTC	CASRRRGLMYEQYF
TRBV29-1	TRBJ1-4	NA	NA	TGCAGCGTTGGGACAGCGAAGGAAAAACTGTTTTTT	CSVGTAKEKLFF
TRBV25-1	TRBJ1-1	NA	NA	TGCGCAGCCCGGAAAGGGGAGAACACTGAAGCTTTCTTT	CAARKGENTEAFF
TRBV19	TRBJ1-3	few	NA	TGTGCCAGTAGCCTCCGGGGGATTGGGAACACCATATATTTT	CASSLRGIGNTIYF
TRBV4-2	TRBJ2-5	NA	TRBD2	TGTGCCAGCAGCCAGCGGACTAGCGGGGATCAAGAGACCCAGTACTTC	CASSQRTSGDQETQYF
TRBV11-2	TRBJ1-4	NA	TRBD1	TGTGCCAGCAGCTTAGCCCCAGGGGGGACAGGAGGGGAAAAACTGTTTTTT	CASSLAPGGTGGEKLFF
TRBV14	TRBJ2-1	once	TRBD2	TGTGCCAGCAGCCAACCAACTGTACTAGCGGGAAGGAATGAGCAGTTCTTC	CASSQPTVLAGRNEQFF
TRBV4-1	TRBJ2-7	NA	NA	TGCGCCAGCAGCCAAGATGAAGGCGGTGGGCCGGGATACGAGCAGTACTTC	CASSQDEGGGPGYEQYF